These T cell receptor beta chains were read from a single sample in a study of cytomegalovirus exposure and HLA in healthy donors. TCRdb keeps only in-frame clones here, not all; method: immunoSEQ multiplex PCR. The data contain around 200,000 clones, just over 75% of them seen just once; the ten biggest clones take up around 2.9%. Sequenced: PBMCs. Receptors were obtained from a woman in her sixties or seventies in good health and CMV-seropositive. Each CDR3 is given with its conserved first and last residue. The order of the fields is CDR3 DNA, CDR3 protein, clone size, J gene, D gene, V gene. D genes are given only for firm matches. A row's size may be missing; if present it is once, few, many or a size class.

DNA: TGTGCCAGCAGCGGCGAGCCCTTTCTAGCGCCCGATTACAATGAGCAGTTCTTC
CDR3: CASSGEPFLAPDYNEQFF
size: NA
J: TRBJ2-1
D: NA
V: TRBV5-5

DNA: TGTGCCAGCTTTTTCGGTACGGGACAGGGAACCGGGGAGCTGTTTTTT
CDR3: CASFFGTGQGTGELFF
size: NA
J: TRBJ2-2
D: TRBD1
V: TRBV11-2

DNA: TGTGCCAGCAGCCTGTCCCCAACGGGAGGACGCGATACGCAGTATTTT
CDR3: CASSLSPTGGRDTQYF
size: NA
J: TRBJ2-3
D: TRBD2
V: TRBV9

DNA: TGTGCCAGCAGCTCCTGGACAGGGGCGGGTGGCTACACCTTC
CDR3: CASSSWTGAGGYTF
size: NA
J: TRBJ1-2
D: TRBD1
V: TRBV7-9

DNA: TGTGCCACAAGCGGGAGGGCCTACAATGAGCAGTTCTTC
CDR3: CATSGRAYNEQFF
size: once
J: TRBJ2-1
D: TRBD2
V: TRBV19

DNA: TGTGCCATCGGTGAAACAGGTTTGAGCACTGAAGCTTTCTTT
CDR3: CAIGETGLSTEAFF
size: NA
J: TRBJ1-1
D: NA
V: TRBV10-3

DNA: TGTGCCAGCAGTGAAGAGGAGTACCAAGAGACCCAGTACTTC
CDR3: CASSEEEYQETQYF
size: NA
J: TRBJ2-5
D: NA
V: TRBV6-1

DNA: TGTGCCAGTAGCTTAGCGGGAGCTATCTACGAGCAGTACTTC
CDR3: CASSLAGAIYEQYF
size: NA
J: TRBJ2-7
D: TRBD2
V: TRBV19

DNA: TGTGCCACCAGCCCCCGTTCGGGCGGGGGAGAGACCCAGTACTTC
CDR3: CATSPRSGGGETQYF
size: NA
J: TRBJ2-5
D: TRBD2
V: TRBV15

DNA: TGTGCCAGCAGCCTACTAGCGGGGGGGCTCAATGAGCAGTTCTTC
CDR3: CASSLLAGGLNEQFF
size: NA
J: TRBJ2-1
D: TRBD2
V: TRBV7-3

DNA: TGTGCCAGCAGCCTCAGACAGGGCCTCACAGATACGCAGTATTTT
CDR3: CASSLRQGLTDTQYF
size: NA
J: TRBJ2-3
D: TRBD1
V: TRBV7-3

DNA: TGTGCCAGCAGGGGACTAGCGGGAGGGTATGACGAGCAGTACTTC
CDR3: CASRGLAGGYDEQYF
size: NA
J: TRBJ2-7
D: TRBD2
V: TRBV7-9

DNA: TGTGCCAGCAGTCCCCTCGGACAGGAGAACTCCTACGAGCAGTACTTC
CDR3: CASSPLGQENSYEQYF
size: NA
J: TRBJ2-7
D: TRBD1
V: TRBV6-6